A selection of T cell receptor beta chains follows, all from one sample in a study of blood T cells in healthy people across ages. In TCRdb, the 5' RACE reads were re-called with MiXCR into one record per CDR3 protein. The sample has about 1.1 million distinct CDR3 sequences, about two fifths seen once. Sequencing was done on a sample of blood. The receptors here all came from a man in his late teens or twenties in good health. Both conserved end residues are part of each CDR3. The D gene is left open where the match is weak. Clone size is given for some rows only: seen once, a few or many times, or a class if the clone is expanded.

j_call	d_call	v_call	clone_size	cdr3_aa	cdr3_nt
TRBJ1-4	TRBD1	TRBV28	NA	CASSLGQGGTNEKPFF	TGTGCCAGCAGTTTAGGACAGGGCGGCACTAATGAAAAACCGTTTTTT
TRBJ2-5	NA	TRBV6-2/TRBV6-3	few	CASSYRPNGEETQYF	TGTGCCAGCAGTTACCGACCAAACGGAGAAGAGACCCAGTACTTC
TRBJ2-7	NA	TRBV27	NA	CASSPRTALNEQYF	TGTGCCAGCAGTCCGCGGACGGCTCTTAACGAGCAGTACTTC
TRBJ1-2	NA	TRBV7-2	NA	CASSFYRDGYTF	TGTGCCAGCAGCTTTTACAGGGATGGCTACACCTTC
TRBJ2-2	NA	TRBV7-9	few	CASSPHATRRPGELFF	TGTGCCAGCAGCCCTCACGCGACTAGAAGGCCCGGGGAGCTGTTTTTT
TRBJ2-5	TRBD2	TRBV15	NA	CATSTSGRSGWGQYF	TGTGCCACCAGCACTAGCGGGAGGAGCGGTTGGGGGCAGTACTTC
TRBJ2-5	NA	TRBV15	NA	CATSRVVGNNEQYF	TGTGCCACCAGCAGAGTGGTAGGGAACAATGAGCAGTACTTC
TRBJ2-3	NA	TRBV27	NA	CAAWTGTGLDTQYF	TGTGCCGCCTGGACCGGGACCGGACTTGATACGCAGTATTTT
TRBJ2-1	NA	TRBV2	NA	CASRGEAGGGEQFF	TGTGCCAGCAGAGGGGAGGCTGGCGGGGGCGAGCAGTTCTTC
TRBJ1-5	NA	TRBV3-1	NA	CASSQDSRTDQPQHF	TGTGCCAGCAGCCAAGATAGCAGGACAGATCAGCCCCAGCATTTT
TRBJ1-2	NA	TRBV2	NA	CASTISRSGYTF	TGTGCCAGCACCATCTCCCGGAGTGGCTACACCTTC
TRBJ1-5	NA	TRBV5-5	NA	CASSLWPDRATYSNQPQHF	TGTGCCAGCAGCTTGTGGCCGGACAGAGCCACTTATAGCAATCAGCCCCAGCATTTT
TRBJ1-5	NA	TRBV7-6	few	CASSLEAVDQPQHF	TGTGCCAGCAGCTTAGAAGCGGTAGATCAGCCCCAGCATTTT
TRBJ1-1	TRBD1	TRBV27	NA	CASSPSKGARAEAFF	TGCGCCAGCAGTCCCTCGAAGGGGGCTAGGGCTGAAGCTTTCTTT
TRBJ1-2	NA	TRBV4-2	NA	CASSQDEQTDYGYTF	TGTGCCAGCAGCCAAGATGAGCAGACGGACTATGGCTACACCTTC
TRBJ1-1	NA	TRBV7-9	NA	CASSLEWTAEAFF	TGTGCCAGCAGCTTAGAATGGACAGCAGAAGCTTTCTTT
TRBJ1-1	NA	TRBV27	few	CASSPYVGGNTEAFF	TGTGCCAGCAGTCCCTACGTGGGGGGGAACACTGAAGCTTTCTTT
TRBJ1-1	TRBD1	TRBV7-9	NA	CASSAQGGEAFF	TGTGCCAGCAGCGCACAGGGGGGTGAAGCTTTCTTT
TRBJ2-1	NA	TRBV20-1	NA	CSASWTHYNEQFF	TGCAGTGCTAGTTGGACCCACTACAATGAGCAGTTCTTC
TRBJ2-5	TRBD1	TRBV7-3	NA	CASSLAGTDQETQYF	TGTGCCAGCAGCTTAGCTGGGACAGACCAAGAGACCCAGTACTTC
TRBJ2-4	TRBD1	TRBV19	NA	CASSSGTGFLSIQYF	TGTGCCAGTAGTTCCGGGACAGGCTTTTTGTCCATTCAGTACTTC
TRBJ2-3	TRBD2	TRBV20-1	few	CSANGGATDTQYF	TGCAGTGCTAACGGGGGGGCGACAGATACGCAGTATTTT
TRBJ1-5	NA	TRBV4-3	few	CASSQDSLLSTPQHF	TGCGCCAGCAGCCAAGATTCCCTGCTCTCGACGCCCCAGCATTTT
TRBJ2-1	NA	TRBV7-9	NA	CASSRVASSRRSYNEQFF	TGTGCCAGCAGCAGAGTAGCTAGCAGCCGGAGGTCCTACAATGAGCAGTTCTTC
TRBJ1-2	TRBD1	TRBV12-3/TRBV12-4	few	CASTGQGTGYTF	TGTGCCAGCACCGGACAGGGGACTGGCTACACCTTC
TRBJ2-5	TRBD2	TRBV2	NA	CATGGRGGINEQYF	TGTGCCACTGGGGGGCGGGGGGGCATTAATGAGCAGTACTTC
TRBJ1-1	TRBD1	TRBV7-2	NA	CASSLATGLAFF	TGTGCCAGCAGCTTAGCGACAGGGTTAGCTTTCTTT
TRBJ2-1	NA	TRBV2	NA	CARSGTQSSDNEQFF	TGTGCCAGGTCCGGGACACAGAGCTCCGACAATGAGCAGTTCTTC
TRBJ2-1	TRBD2	TRBV2	NA	CASSEIGGGIVDEQFF	TGTGCCAGCAGTGAAATTGGCGGGGGAATTGTCGATGAGCAGTTCTTC
TRBJ2-5	TRBD1	TRBV2	NA	CASSGTGSLETQYF	TGTGCCAGCAGTGGGACAGGGTCATTAGAGACCCAGTACTTC
TRBJ1-1	NA	TRBV29-1	few	CSVGPGWNTEAFF	TGCAGCGTTGGTCCGGGTTGGAACACTGAAGCTTTCTTT
TRBJ2-5	NA	TRBV4-2	NA	CASSQASGQTPGNEQYF	TGTGCCAGCAGCCAAGCGTCGGGTCAAACACCTGGCAATGAGCAGTACTTC
TRBJ2-3	TRBD2	TRBV7-9	few	CASSLAASGQYF	TGTGCCAGCAGCTTAGCCGCTAGCGGACAGTATTTT
TRBJ1-2	NA	TRBV7-9	NA	CASSSARRLYGYTF	TGTGCCAGCAGCTCCGCGCGGAGATTGTATGGCTACACCTTC
TRBJ1-3	NA	TRBV4-1	NA	CASSQAGDPGNTTYF	TGCGCCAGCAGCCAAGCAGGGGACCCGGGGAACACCACATATTTT
TRBJ1-4	NA	TRBV11-2	NA	CASSLGFEGGNEKLFF	TGTGCCAGCAGCTTAGGGTTCGAAGGAGGGAATGAAAAACTGTTTTTT
TRBJ2-1	TRBD2	TRBV27	few	CASWQLAGGRDEQFF	TGTGCCAGCTGGCAACTAGCGGGGGGGCGAGATGAGCAGTTCTTC
TRBJ1-6	NA	TRBV18	NA	CASSPNGTPSGSPLHF	TGTGCCAGCTCACCAAACGGGACACCCAGCGGCTCACCCCTCCACTTT
TRBJ1-6	TRBD1	TRBV12-3/TRBV12-4	many	CASSRSGTDNSPLHF	TGTGCCAGCAGCCGGTCCGGGACAGATAATTCACCCCTCCACTTT